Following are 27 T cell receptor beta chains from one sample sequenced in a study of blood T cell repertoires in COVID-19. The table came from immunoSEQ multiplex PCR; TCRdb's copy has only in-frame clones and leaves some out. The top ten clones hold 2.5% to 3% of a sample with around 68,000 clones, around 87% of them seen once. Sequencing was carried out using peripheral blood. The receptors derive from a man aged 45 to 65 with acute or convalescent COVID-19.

Here the CDR3 reads CASSLPGTSVIDTDTQYF. CDR3 in DNA: TGTGCCAGCAGCTTACCTGGGACTAGCGTTATCGACACAGATACGCAGTATTTT. The chain uses TRBV7-9 and TRBJ2-3, with 10 positions matching TRBD2. CDR1 and CDR2 from the germline V gene are SEHNR and FQNEAQ (reference sequence). The CDR3 consists of 18 residues. Unmatched junction bases numbered 10, after V lost 2 bases and J lost 2 bases.

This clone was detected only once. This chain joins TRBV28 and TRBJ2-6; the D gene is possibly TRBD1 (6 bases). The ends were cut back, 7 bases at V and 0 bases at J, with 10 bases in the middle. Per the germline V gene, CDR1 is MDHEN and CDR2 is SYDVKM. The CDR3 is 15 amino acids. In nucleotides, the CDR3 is TGTGCCAGCACCCCAGGGGTCTCTGGGGCCAACGTCCTGACTTTC. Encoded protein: CASTPGVSGANVLTF.

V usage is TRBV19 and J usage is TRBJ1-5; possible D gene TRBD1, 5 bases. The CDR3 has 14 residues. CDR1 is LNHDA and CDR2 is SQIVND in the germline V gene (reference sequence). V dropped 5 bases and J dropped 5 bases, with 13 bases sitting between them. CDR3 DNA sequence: TGTGCCAGTAGTCCGGCAGGAGGGGATCAGCCCCAGCATTTT. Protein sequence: CASSPAGGDQPQHF.

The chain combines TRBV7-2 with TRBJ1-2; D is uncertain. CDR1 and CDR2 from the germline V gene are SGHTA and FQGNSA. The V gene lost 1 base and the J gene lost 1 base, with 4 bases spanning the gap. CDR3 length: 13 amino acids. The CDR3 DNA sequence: TGTGCCAGCAGCTTAGACAGTAACTATGGCTACACCTTC. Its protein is CASSLDSNYGYTF. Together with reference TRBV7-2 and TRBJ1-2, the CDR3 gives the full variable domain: GAGVSQSPSNKVTEKGKDVELRCDPISGHTALYWYRQSLGQGLEFLIYFQGNSAPDKSGLPSDRFSAERTGGSVSTLTIQRTQQEDSAVYLCASSLDSNYGYTFGSGTRLTVV.

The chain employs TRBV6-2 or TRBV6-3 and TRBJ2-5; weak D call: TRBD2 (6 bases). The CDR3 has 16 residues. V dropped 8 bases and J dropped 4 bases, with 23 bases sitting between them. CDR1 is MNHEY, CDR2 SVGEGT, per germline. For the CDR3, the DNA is TGTGCCAGCGGTTTCCCAGGGAGTGGGGGGTCAGAGACCCAGTACTTC. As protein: CASGFPGSGGSETQYF.

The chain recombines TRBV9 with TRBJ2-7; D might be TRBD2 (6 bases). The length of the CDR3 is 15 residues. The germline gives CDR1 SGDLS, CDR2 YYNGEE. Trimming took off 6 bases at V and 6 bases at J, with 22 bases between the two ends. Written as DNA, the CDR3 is TGTGCCAGCACCGTCGGACTAACCCTTACCGGCGAGCAGTACGTC. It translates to CASTVGLTLTGEQYV.

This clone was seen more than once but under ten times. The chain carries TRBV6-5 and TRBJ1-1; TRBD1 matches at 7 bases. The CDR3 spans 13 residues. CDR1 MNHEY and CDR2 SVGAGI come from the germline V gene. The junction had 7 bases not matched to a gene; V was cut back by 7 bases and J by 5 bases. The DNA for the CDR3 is TGTGCCAGCACTCTTCAGGGGGGTACTGAAGCTTTCTTT. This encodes CASTLQGGTEAFF.

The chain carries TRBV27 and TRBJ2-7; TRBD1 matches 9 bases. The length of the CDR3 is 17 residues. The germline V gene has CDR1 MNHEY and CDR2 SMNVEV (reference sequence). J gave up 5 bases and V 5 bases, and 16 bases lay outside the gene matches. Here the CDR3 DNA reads TGTGCCAGCAGTCCTTATGGGCCCGGACAGGGGAACGACGAGCAGTACGTC. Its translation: CASSPYGPGQGNDEQYV.

The CDR3 DNA reads TGTGCCTGGAGACAGACAGGGGTTAGCAATCAGCCCCAGCATTTT. The encoded protein is CAWRQTGVSNQPQHF. The chain recombines TRBV30 with TRBJ1-5; 8 bases align to TRBD1. In germline, CDR1 is GTSNPN, CDR2 SVGIG (reference sequence). CDR3 length: 15 amino acids. After removal of 3 bases from V and 0 bases from J, the junction contained 4 bases not matched to a gene.

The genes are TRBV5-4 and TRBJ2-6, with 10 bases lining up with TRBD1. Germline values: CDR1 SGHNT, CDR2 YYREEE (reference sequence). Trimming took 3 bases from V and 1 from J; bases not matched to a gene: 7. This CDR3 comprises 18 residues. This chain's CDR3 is CASSYTGQGKSGANVLTF. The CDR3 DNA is TGTGCCAGCAGCTACACGGGACAGGGGAAGTCTGGGGCCAACGTCCTGACTTTC.

The CDR3 DNA is TGTGCCAGTAGTACGCCCCTAATTTCCGGCTACACCTTC. It specifies CASSTPLISGYTF. The chain couples TRBV19 to TRBJ1-2; no definite D call. The germline V and J ends were trimmed by 4 bases and 8 bases, with 14 bases remaining between them. This CDR3 is built from 13 residues. Germline V gene data show CDR1 as LNHDA and CDR2 as SQIVND (reference sequence). Complete variable domain (other parts from reference TRBV19 and TRBJ1-2): DGGITQSPKYLFRKEGQNVTLSCEQNLNHDAMYWYRQDPGQGLRLIYYSQIVNDFQKGDIAEGYSVSREKKESFPLTVTSAQKNPTAFYLCASSTPLISGYTFGSGTRLTVV.

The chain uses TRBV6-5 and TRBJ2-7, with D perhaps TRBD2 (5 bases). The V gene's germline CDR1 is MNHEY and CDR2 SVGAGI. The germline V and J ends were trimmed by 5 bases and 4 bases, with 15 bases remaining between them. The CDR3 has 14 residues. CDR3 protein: CASSPQTGNYEQYV. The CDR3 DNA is TGTGCCAGCAGTCCCCAAACCGGGAATTACGAGCAGTACGTC.

The CDR3 DNA sequence: TGTGCAAGTCGCTCTAGACAGGGGATGGTCGGGGAGCTGTTTTTT. Amino acids: CASRSRQGMVGELFF. The chain joins TRBV12-2 to TRBJ2-2; the table calls TRBD1, which could not be checked here. TRBV12-2 is a pseudogene segment. CDR3 size: 15 residues.

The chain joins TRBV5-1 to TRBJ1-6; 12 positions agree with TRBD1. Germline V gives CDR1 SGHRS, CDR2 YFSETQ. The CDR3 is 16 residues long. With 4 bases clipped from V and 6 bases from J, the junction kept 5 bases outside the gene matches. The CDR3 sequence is CASSPGQGAINSPLHF. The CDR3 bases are TGCGCCAGCAGCCCGGGACAGGGGGCAATTAATTCACCCCTCCACTTT.

The CDR3 nucleotides read TGCGCCAGCAGCCAAGGACAGGGCAATCAGCCCCAGCATTTT. Residues: CASSQGQGNQPQHF. J is TRBJ1-5 and V is TRBV4-1; D perhaps matches TRBD1 (6 bases). The germline V and J ends were trimmed by 1 base and 2 bases, with 6 bases remaining between them. The germline V gene has CDR1 MGHRA and CDR2 YSYEKL. There are 14 residues in the CDR3.

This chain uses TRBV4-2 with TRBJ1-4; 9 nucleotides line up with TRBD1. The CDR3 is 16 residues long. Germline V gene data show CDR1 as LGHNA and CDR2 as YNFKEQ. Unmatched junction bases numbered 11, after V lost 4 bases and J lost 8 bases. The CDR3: CASSPGDDRGEEKLFF. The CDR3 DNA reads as TGTGCCAGCAGCCCCGGAGATGACAGGGGGGAGGAAAAACTGTTTTTT.

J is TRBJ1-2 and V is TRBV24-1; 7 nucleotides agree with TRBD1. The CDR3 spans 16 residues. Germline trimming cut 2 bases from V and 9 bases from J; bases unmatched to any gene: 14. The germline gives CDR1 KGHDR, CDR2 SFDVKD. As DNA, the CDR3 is TGTGCCACCAGTGATTCTCGACAGGGAAAGGGCTACCGCTACACCTTC. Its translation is CATSDSRQGKGYRYTF.

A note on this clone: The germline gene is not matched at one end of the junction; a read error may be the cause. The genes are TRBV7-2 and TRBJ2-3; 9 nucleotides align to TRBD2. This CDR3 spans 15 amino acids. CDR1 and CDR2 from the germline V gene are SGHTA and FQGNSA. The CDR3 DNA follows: TGTGCCAGCAGTTTAGCGGGAGTTCGTCCAGATACGCAGTATTTT. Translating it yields CASSLAGVRPDTQYF.

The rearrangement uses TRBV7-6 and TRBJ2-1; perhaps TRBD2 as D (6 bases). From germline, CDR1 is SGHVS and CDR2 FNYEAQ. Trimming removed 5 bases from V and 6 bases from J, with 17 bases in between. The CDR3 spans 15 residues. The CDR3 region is CASSLGASVGNEQFF. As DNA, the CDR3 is TGTGCCAGCAGCCTCGGGGCTAGCGTTGGCAATGAGCAGTTCTTC.

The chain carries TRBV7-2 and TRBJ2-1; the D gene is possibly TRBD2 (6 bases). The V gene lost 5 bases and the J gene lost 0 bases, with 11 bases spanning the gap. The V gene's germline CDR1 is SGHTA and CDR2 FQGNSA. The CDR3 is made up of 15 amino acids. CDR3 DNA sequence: TGTGCCAGCAGCCCCGGGGAGGTCTCCTACAATGAGCAGTTCTTC. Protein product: CASSPGEVSYNEQFF.

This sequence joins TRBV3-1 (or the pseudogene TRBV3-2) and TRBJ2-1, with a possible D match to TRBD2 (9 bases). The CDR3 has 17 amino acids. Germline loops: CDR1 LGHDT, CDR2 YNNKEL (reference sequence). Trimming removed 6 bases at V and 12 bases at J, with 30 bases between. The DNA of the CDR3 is TGTGCCAGCAGTCACTACGACAGGGGACTAGCCGGGATCGGGCAGTTCTTC. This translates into CASSHYDRGLAGIGQFF.

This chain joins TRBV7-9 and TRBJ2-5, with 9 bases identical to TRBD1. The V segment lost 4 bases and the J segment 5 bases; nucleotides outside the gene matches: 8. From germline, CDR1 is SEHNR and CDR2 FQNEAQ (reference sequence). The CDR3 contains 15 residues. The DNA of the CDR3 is TGTGCCAGCAGCTCCTTTGAGGGGACAGGGGAGACCCAGTACTTC. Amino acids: CASSSFEGTGETQYF. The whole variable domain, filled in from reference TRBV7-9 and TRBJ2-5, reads DTGVSQNPRHKITKRGQNVTFRCDPISEHNRLYWYRQTLGQGPEFLTYFQNEAQLEKSRLLSDRFSAERPKGSFSTLEIQRTEQGDSAMYLCASSSFEGTGETQYFGPGTRLLVL.

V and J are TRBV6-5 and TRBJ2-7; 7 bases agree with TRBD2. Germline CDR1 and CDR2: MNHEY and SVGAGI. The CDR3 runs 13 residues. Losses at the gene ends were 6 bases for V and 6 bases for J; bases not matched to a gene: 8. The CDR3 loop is CASSQREGGEQYV. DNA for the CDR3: TGTGCCAGCAGCCAAAGGGAGGGAGGCGAGCAGTACGTC.

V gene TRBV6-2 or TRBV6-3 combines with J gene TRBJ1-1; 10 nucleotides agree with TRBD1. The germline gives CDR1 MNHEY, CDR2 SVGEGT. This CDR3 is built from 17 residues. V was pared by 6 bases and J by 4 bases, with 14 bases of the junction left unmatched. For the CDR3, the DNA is TGTGCCAGCAGCCCTCCCGGGACAGGGGATAGGAGCACTGAAGCTTTCTTT. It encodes CASSPPGTGDRSTEAFF.

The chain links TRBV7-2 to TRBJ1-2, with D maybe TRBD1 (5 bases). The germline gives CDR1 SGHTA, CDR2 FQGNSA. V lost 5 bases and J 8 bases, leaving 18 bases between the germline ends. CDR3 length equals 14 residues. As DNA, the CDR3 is TGTGCCAGCAGCCGCCCGGACATCACGAGAGGCTACACCTTC. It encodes CASSRPDITRGYTF.

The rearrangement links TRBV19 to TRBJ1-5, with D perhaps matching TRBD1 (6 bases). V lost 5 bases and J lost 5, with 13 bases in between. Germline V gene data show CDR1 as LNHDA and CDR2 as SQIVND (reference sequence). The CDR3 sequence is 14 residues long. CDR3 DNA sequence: TGTGCCAGTAGTCCAAACAGGGATTATCAGCCCCAGCATTTT. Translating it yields CASSPNRDYQPQHF.

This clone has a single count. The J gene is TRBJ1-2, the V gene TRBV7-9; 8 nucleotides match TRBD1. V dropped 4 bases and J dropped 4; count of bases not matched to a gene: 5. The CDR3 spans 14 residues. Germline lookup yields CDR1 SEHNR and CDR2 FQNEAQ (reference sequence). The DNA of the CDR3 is TGTGCCAGCAGCTCGGACAGGGACATCTATGGCTACACCTTC. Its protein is CASSSDRDIYGYTF.